This TCR beta chain originates from a study of T-cell reconstitution after alpha-beta-depleted transplantation in children. Unique molecular identifiers tagged the TCRbeta library. One entry per CDR3 protein results from TCRdb running MiXCR on the PCR reads. In the table there are fewer than 550,000 distinct CDR3 sequences, over 9.5% of which are singletons. V lost 4 bases, J lost 7 bases, and 5 bases stayed unmatched. The CDR3 is made up of 14 amino acids. In germline, CDR1 is LGHDT, CDR2 YNNKEL (reference sequence). The genes are TRBV3-1 and TRBJ2-7; 12 nucleotides line up with TRBD1. This TCR was recovered from a female patient aged 2 to 10 who had a stem cell transplant for aplastic anemia, so the T cells may come from the graft donor. This sample comprised PBMCs, mostly from graft donor cells, obtained 180 days after TCRalphabeta/CD19-depleted stem cell transplant. The CDR3, as DNA: TGTGCCAGCAGCCCTGGGACAGGGGGCCGGGAGCAGTACTTC. This sequence encodes CASSPGTGGREQYF.